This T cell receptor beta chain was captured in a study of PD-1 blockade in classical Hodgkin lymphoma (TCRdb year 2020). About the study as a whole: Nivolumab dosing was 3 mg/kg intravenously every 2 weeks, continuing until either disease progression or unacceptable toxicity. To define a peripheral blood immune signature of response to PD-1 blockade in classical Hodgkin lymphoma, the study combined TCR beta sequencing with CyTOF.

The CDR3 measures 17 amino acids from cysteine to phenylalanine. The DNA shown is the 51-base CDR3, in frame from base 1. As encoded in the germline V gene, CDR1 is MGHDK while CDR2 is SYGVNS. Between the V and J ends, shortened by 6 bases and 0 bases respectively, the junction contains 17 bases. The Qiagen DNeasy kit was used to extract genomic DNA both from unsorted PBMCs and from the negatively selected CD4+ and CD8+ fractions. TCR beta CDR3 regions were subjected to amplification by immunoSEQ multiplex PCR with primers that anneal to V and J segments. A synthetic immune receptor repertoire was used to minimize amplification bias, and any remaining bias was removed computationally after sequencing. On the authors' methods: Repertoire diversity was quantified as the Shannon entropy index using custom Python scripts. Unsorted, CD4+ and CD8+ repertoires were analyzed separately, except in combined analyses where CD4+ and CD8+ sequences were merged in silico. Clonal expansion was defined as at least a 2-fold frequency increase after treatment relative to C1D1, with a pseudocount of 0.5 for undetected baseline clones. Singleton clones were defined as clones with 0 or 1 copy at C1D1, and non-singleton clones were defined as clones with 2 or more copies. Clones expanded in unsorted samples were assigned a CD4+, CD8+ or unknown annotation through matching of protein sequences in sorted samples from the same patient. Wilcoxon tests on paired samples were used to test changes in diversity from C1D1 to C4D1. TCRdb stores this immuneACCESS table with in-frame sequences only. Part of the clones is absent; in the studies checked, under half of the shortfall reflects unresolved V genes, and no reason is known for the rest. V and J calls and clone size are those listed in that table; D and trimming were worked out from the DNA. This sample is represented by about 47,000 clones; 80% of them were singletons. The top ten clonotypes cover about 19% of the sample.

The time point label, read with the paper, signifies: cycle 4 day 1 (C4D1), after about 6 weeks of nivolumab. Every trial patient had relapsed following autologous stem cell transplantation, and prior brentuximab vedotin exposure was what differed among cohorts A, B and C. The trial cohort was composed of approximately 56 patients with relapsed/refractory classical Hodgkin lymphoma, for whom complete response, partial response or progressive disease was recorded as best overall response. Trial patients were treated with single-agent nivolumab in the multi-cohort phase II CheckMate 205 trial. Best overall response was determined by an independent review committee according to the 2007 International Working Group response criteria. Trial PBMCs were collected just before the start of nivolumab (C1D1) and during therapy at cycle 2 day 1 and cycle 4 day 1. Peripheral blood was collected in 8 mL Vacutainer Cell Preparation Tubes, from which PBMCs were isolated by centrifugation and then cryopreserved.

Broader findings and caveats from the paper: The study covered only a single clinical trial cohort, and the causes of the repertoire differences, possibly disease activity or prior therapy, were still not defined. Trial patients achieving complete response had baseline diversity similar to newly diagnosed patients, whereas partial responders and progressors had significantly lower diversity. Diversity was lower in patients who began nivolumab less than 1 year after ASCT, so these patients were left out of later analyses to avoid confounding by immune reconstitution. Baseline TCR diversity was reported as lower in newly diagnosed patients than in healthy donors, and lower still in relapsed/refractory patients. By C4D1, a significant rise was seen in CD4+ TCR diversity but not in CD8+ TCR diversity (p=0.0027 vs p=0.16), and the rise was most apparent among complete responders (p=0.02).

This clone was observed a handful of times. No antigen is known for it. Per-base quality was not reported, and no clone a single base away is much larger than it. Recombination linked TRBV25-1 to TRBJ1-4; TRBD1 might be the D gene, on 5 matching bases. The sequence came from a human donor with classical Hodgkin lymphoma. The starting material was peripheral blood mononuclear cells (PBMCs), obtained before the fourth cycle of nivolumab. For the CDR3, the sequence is CASSADGAIATNEKLFF. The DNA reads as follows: TGTGCCAGCAGCGCTGATGGGGCCATTGCAACTAATGAAAAACTGTTTTTT.